This T cell receptor (beta chain) is from a study of blood T cell repertoires in COVID-19. Study overall: Whether acute or convalescent, the COVID-19 samples came from the United States, Italy and Spain. Sources were T cells, B-cell-depleted T cells, or PBMCs; the material itself was cDNA or gDNA.

The assay was immunoSEQ multiplex PCR, and TCRdb's table has in-frame clones only and misses some. In the table there are about 180,000 clones, about 91% of which are singletons. V was cut by 5 bases and J by 7 bases, with 15 bases left in between. This CDR3 spans 14 amino acids. CDR1 SGHKS and CDR2 YYEKEE come from the germline V gene (reference sequence). The source is a young woman with acute or convalescent COVID-19. This chain connects TRBV5-5 to TRBJ1-4, with D hard to call. Sequencing was carried out using peripheral blood. The CDR3 DNA sequence: TGTGCCAGCAGAATACGCGCGGGCGTTGAAAAACTGTTTTTT. This sequence encodes CASRIRAGVEKLFF.